This TCR beta chain is drawn from a study of CD8 T cells in Susac syndrome. V lost 8 bases and J 4 bases, leaving 16 bases between the germline ends. Germline V gene data show CDR1 as SQVTM and CDR2 as ANQGSEA. The CDR3 contains 13 residues. It was with random hexamers that roughly 0.5 to 1 ug RNA was reverse transcribed. Using its own MiXCR run on the immunoSEQ multiplex PCR reads, TCRdb lists one record per CDR3 protein. This repertoire shows 150,000 to 200,000 distinct CDR3 sequences, roughly 94% found once; its top ten account for 0.085% to 0.095%. While CD8+ and CD4+ T cells were isolated negatively, TEMRA cells were enriched by FACS.

The receptor was derived from a human donor with multiple sclerosis. The rearrangement joins TRBV29-1 to TRBJ2-3; D is tentatively TRBD1 or TRBD2 (5 bases each). The sample comprised CD4+ T cells from PBMCs. This chain's CDR3 is CSSPGPNSDTQYF. CDR3 nucleotides: TGCAGCTCCCCGGGACCCAACTCAGATACGCAGTATTTT.